This T cell receptor (beta chain) was recovered during a study of response to subunit inactivated influenza vaccine. Study-level findings and limits: After each seasonal influenza vaccination, few new T cells are recruited, the authors suggested.

CDR3 length: 15 residues. V lost 5 bases and J 4 bases, leaving 15 bases between the germline ends. This clonotype occurred a few times. Its cognate antigen is unknown. MiXCR, applied by TCRdb to the RT-PCR reads, yields one record per CDR3 protein. This table holds fewer than 700,000 distinct CDR3 sequences, 10% to 15% found once. The clonotype comes from a man in his fifties or sixties who received an inactivated influenza vaccine. The rearrangement links TRBV12-3 or TRBV12-4 to TRBJ2-1, with a weak D call TRBD1 (7 bases). The sample in question was PBMCs from blood, obtained more than 35 days after vaccination. In nucleotides, the CDR3 is TGTGCCAGCAGTCTCTTCCAGGGGGGTTACAATGAGCAGTTCTTC. Translating gives CASSLFQGGYNEQFF.